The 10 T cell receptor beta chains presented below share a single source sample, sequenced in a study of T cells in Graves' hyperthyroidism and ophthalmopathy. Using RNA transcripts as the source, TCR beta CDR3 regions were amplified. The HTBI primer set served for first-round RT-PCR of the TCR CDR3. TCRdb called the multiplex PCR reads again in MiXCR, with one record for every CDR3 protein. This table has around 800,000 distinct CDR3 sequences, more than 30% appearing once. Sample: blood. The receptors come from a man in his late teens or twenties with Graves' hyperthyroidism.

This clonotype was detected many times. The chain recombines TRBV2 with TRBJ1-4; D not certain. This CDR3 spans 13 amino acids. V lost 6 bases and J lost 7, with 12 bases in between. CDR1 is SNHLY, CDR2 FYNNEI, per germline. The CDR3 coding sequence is TGTGCCAGCAGACCCCGCCTGAGTGAAAAACTGTTTTTT. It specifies CASRPRLSEKLFF.

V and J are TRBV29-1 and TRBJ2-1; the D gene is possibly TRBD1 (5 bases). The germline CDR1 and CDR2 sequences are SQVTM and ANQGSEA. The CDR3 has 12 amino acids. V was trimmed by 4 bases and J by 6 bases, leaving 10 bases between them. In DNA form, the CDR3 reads TGCAGCGTTGGGTTTCAGGGCAATGAGCAGTTCTTC. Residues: CSVGFQGNEQFF.

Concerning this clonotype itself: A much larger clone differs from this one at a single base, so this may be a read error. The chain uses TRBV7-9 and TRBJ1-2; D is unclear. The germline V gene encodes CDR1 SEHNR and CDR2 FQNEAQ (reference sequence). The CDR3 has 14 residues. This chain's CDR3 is CASSVDWMTYGYTF. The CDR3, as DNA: TGCGCCAGCAGCGTGGATTGGATGACCTATGGCTACACCTTC.

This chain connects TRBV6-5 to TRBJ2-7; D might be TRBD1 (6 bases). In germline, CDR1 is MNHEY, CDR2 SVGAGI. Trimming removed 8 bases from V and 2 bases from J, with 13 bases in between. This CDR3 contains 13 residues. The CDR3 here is CASGRTDTYEQYF. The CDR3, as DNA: TGTGCCAGCGGGCGGACAGATACCTACGAGCAGTACTTC.

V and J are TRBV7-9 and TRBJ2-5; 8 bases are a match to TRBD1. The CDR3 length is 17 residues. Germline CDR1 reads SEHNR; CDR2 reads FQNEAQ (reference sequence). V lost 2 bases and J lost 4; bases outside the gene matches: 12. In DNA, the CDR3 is TGTGCCAGCAGCTTATTTCCCGGGACAGGAGGGCCAGAGACCCAGTACTTC. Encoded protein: CASSLFPGTGGPETQYF.

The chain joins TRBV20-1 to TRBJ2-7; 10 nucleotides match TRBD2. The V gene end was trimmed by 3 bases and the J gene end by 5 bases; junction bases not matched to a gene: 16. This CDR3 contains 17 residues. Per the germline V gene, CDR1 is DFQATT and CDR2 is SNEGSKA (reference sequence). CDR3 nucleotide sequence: TGCAGTGCTAGGCCCGCCGGGACTAGCGATGGGACAGACGAGCAGTACTTC. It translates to CSARPAGTSDGTDEQYF.

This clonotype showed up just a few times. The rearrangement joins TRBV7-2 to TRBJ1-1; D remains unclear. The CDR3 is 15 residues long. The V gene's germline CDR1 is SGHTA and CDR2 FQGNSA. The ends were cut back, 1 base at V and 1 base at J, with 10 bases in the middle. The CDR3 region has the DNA TGTGCCAGCAGCTTAGTAGGGTTTCGGAACACTGAAGCTTTCTTT. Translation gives CASSLVGFRNTEAFF.

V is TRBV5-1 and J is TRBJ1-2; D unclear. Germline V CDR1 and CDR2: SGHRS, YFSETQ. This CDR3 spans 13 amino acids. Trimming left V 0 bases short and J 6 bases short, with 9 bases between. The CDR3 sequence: CASSLADGNGYTF. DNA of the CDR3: TGCGCCAGCAGCTTGGCGGATGGGAATGGCTACACCTTC.

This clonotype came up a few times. The CDR3, as DNA: TGCGCCAGCAGCCAAGACCGAGGTCCCTATGGCTACACCTTC. Amino acids: CASSQDRGPYGYTF. The V call is TRBV4-1, the J call TRBJ1-2; no clear D gene. The CDR3 runs to 14 residues. Trimming took off 0 bases at V and 4 bases at J, with 9 bases between the two ends. CDR1 is MGHRA, CDR2 YSYEKL, per germline.

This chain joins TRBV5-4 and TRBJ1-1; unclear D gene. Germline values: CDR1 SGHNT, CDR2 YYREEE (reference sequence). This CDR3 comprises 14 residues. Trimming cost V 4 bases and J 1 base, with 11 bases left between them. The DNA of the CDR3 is TGTGCCAGCAGCCCCATTCGGGGGAACACTGAAGCTTTCTTT. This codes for CASSPIRGNTEAFF.